Below, 3 T cell receptor beta chains from the same sample are listed, as sequenced in a study of shared clonotypes between healthy human individuals. Profiled with immunoSEQ multiplex PCR; TCRdb holds only in-frame clones, not every one. Of roughly 2 million clones listed, around 95% are singletons. The sequencing sample was made of naive CD4+ T cells sorted from blood. Subset denoted: CD45RA+ positively selected. The receptors were sampled from a man between 18 and 35 years old in good health.

The gene calls are TRBV6-5 and TRBJ1-4; unclear D gene. The germline CDR1 and CDR2 sequences are MNHEY and SVGAGI. The CDR3 extends over 15 amino acids. The V end was cut by 0 bases, the J end by 3 bases, with 8 bases between. CDR3 loop: CASSYSGSSNEKLFF. CDR3 coding DNA: TGTGCCAGCAGTTACTCGGGCAGTTCTAATGAAAAACTGTTTTTT.

This chain connects TRBV6-5 to TRBJ2-5; TRBD2 agrees at 9 bases. Germline-derived CDR1 and CDR2 are MNHEY and SVGAGI. The CDR3 spans 16 residues. The J segment lost 5 bases and the V segment lost 4 bases, leaving 11 bases of the junction unmatched. Here the CDR3 reads CASSSPASGMGETQYF. CDR3 nucleotide sequence: TGTGCCAGCAGTTCTCCGGCTAGCGGGATGGGTGAGACCCAGTACTTC.

V gene TRBV7-9 combines with J gene TRBJ1-6; 7 bases agree with TRBD1. Germline V CDR1 and CDR2: SEHNR, FQNEAQ (reference sequence). V was pared by 1 base and J by 7 bases, with 4 bases of the junction left unmatched. The CDR3 is made up of 15 amino acids. The CDR3 reads CASSLGGQKNSPLHF. The CDR3 DNA sequence: TGTGCCAGCAGCTTAGGGGGACAGAAGAATTCACCCCTCCACTTT.